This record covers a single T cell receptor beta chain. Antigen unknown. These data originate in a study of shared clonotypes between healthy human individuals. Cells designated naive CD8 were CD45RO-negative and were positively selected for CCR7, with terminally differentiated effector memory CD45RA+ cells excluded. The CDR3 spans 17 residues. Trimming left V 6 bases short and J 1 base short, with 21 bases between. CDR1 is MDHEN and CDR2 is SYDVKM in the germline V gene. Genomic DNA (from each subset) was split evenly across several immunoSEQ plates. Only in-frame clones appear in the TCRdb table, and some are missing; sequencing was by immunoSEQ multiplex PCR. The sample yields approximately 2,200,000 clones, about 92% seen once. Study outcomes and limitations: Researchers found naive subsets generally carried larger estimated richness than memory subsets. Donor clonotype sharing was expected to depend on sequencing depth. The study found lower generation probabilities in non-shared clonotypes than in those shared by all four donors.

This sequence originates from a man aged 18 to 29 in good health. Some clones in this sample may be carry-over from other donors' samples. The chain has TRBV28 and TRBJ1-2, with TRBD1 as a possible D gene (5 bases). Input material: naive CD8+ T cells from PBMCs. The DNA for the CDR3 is TGTGCCAGCAGAAGTCCCCGGGCAGGGACTTTTAACTATGGCTACACCTTC. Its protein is CASRSPRAGTFNYGYTF.